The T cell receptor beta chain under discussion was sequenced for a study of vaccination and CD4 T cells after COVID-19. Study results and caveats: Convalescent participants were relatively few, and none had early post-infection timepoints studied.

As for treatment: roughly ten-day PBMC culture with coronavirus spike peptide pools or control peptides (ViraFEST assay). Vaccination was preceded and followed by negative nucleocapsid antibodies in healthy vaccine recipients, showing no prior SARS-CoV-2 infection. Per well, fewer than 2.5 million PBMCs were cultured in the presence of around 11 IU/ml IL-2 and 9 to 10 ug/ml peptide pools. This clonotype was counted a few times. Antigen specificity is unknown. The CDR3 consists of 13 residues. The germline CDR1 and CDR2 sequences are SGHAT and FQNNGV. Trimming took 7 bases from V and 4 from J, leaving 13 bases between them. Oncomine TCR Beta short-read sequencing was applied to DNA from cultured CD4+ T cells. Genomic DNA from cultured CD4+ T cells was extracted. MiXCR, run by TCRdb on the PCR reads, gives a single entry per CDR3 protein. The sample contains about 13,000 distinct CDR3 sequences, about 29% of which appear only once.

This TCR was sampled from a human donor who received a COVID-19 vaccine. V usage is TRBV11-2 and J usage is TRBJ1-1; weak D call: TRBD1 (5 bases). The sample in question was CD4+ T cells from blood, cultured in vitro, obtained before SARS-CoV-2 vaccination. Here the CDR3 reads CASTLTGGTEAFF. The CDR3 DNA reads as TGTGCCAGCACCTTGACCGGGGGCACTGAAGCTTTCTTT.